The clone carrying this T cell receptor (beta chain) was picked up many times. Each person with ophthalmopathy scored at least 3 on the Clinical Activity Score, reached NOSPECS grade 4 or higher, and had been ill under 3 months. Fresh peripheral blood, 9.5 to 10 ml of it, supplied the PBMCs. These data originate in a study of T cells in Graves' hyperthyroidism and ophthalmopathy. At the level of the study: The initial diagnosis was the point when peripheral blood was collected, ahead of any treatment.

Amplification targeted TCR beta CDR3 regions from RNA transcripts. The primer set for the first-round RT-PCR of the TCR CDR3 was HTBI. Each CDR3 protein is one row after TCRdb ran MiXCR on the multiplex PCR reads. The sample lists about 600,000 distinct CDR3 sequences; roughly 14% were seen once. Germline CDR1 is GTSNPN and CDR2 is SVGIG (reference sequence). This CDR3 is 14 amino acids long. V was pared by 1 base and J by 5 bases, with 3 bases of the junction left unmatched. Input material: blood. This sequence was found in a woman in her forties or fifties with Graves' ophthalmopathy. V and J are TRBV30 and TRBJ2-1; 9 nucleotides align to TRBD2. The CDR3 DNA reads as TGTGCCTGGAGTGGCGGGAGGGCGCACAATGAGCAGTTCTTC. Encoded protein: CAWSGGRAHNEQFF.